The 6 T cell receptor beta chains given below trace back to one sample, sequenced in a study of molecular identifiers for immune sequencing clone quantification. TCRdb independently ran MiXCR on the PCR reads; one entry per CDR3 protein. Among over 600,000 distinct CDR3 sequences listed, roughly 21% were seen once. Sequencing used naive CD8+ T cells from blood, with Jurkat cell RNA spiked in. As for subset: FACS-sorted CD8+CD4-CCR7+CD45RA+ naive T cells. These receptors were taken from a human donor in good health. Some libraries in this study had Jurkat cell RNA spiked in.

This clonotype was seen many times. CDR3 coding DNA: TGCGCCAGCAGCCCGGACCTACAGTCTGAAAAACTGTTTTTT. It specifies CASSPDLQSEKLFF. This sequence joins TRBV4-3 and TRBJ1-4; D unresolved. Germline V gene sequence: CDR1 LGHNA, CDR2 YSLEER. This CDR3 contains 14 residues. V dropped 4 bases and J dropped 7 bases, with 13 bases sitting between them.

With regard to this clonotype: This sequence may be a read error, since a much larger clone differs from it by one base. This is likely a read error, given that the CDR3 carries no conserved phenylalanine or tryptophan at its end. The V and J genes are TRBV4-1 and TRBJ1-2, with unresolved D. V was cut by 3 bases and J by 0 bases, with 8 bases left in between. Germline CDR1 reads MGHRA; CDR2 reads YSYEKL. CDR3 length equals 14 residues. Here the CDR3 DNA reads TGCGCCAGCAGCCAGCACGGAGCTAACTATGGCTACACCCTC. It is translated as CASSQHGANYGYTL.

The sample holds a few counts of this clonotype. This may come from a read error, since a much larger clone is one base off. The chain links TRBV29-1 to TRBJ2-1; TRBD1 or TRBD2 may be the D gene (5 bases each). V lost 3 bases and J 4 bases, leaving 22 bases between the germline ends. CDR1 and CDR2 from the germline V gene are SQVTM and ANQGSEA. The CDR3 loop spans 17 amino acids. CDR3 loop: CSVDGASSASTYNEQFF. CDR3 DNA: TGCAGCGTTGATGGGGCTAGCTCCGCGTCAACTTACAATGAGCAGTTCTTC.

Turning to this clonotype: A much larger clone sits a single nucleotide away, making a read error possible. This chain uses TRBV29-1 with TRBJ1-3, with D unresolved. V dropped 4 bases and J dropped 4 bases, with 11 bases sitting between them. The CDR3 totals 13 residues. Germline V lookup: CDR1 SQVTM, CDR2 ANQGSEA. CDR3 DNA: TGCAGCGTTGGTCCGGACGCCGGAAACACCATATATTTT. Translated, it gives CSVGPDAGNTIYF. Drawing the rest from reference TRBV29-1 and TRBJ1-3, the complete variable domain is SAVISQKPSRDICQRGTSLTIQCQVDSQVTMMFWYRQQPGQSLTLIATANQGSEATYESGFVIDKFPISRPNLTFSTLTVSNMSPEDSSIYLCSVGPDAGNTIYFGEGSWLTVV.

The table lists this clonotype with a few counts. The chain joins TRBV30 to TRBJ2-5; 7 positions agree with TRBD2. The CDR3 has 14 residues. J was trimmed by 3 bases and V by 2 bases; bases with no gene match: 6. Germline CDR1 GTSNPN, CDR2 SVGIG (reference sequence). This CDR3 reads CAWSSGLAEETQYF. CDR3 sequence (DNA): TGTGCCTGGAGTTCTGGCCTAGCGGAAGAGACCCAGTACTTC.

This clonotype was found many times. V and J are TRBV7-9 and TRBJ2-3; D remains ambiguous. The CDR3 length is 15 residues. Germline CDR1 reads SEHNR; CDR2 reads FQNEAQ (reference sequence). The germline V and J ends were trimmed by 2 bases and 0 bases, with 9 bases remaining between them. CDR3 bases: TGTGCCAGCAGCTTACAGGTCTCTAGCACAGATACGCAGTATTTT. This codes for CASSLQVSSTDTQYF.